This T cell receptor beta chain was profiled in a study of molecular identifiers for immune sequencing clone quantification. Preparation methods for the bulk TCR libraries were those previously described, with listed TCR primers. One entry per CDR3 protein, called by TCRdb with MiXCR from the PCR reads. The top ten hold over 0.6% of the sample, which has around 460,000 distinct CDR3 sequences, about 26% seen once. About this clonotype itself: The antigen is unknown. Compared with germline, one end of the junction differs, possibly owing to a read error.

The CDR3 runs 15 residues. Germline-derived CDR1 and CDR2 are MNHEY and SMNVEV (reference sequence). Overall study findings and caveats: Over 97% of effector molecules, but under 1% in naive cells, were held by clones with more than 20 RNA copies.

Naive CD8 T cells were sorted as CD8+CD4-CCR7+CD45RA+. The sequence was collected from a human donor in good health. Some libraries in this study had Jurkat cell RNA spiked in. The sample comprised naive CD8+ T cells from blood, with Jurkat cell RNA spiked in. As to subset: FACS-sorted CD8+CD4-CCR7+CD45RA+ naive T cells. V gene TRBV27 combines with J gene TRBJ2-1, with D perhaps TRBD2 (5 bases). The CDR3 coding sequence is TGTGCCAGCAGTTTGTCCGCCGGGCCCGGGGATGAGCAGTCCTTC. It encodes CASSLSAGPGDEQSF.